This entry features one T cell receptor beta chain sequence. This entry is derived from a study of control samples from healthy donors and cancer patients. This CDR3 has 15 amino acids. With V trimmed by 2 bases and J by 8 bases, 10 bases remained unmatched. The germline CDR1 and CDR2 sequences are SEHNR and FQNEAQ (reference sequence). Profiled with immunoSEQ multiplex PCR; TCRdb holds only in-frame clones, not every one. This table holds fewer than 65,000 clones, 75% to 85% found once. The origin of this receptor is a man in his sixties or seventies in good health. This sequence joins TRBV7-9 and TRBJ1-2, with 8 bases matching TRBD1. The source material was blood. The CDR3 DNA follows: TGTGCCAGCAGCTTATCCCAGGGGGCTATTGAGGGCTACACCTTC. It yields the protein CASSLSQGAIEGYTF.